This T cell receptor (beta chain) came from a study of T-cell memory formation after mild COVID-19. Study-level points and caveats: Of the contracting clones, CD4+ ones lay mainly in CM and EM, and CD8+ ones in EMRA. Pre-infection memory showed some responding clones, and this suggested that cross-reactive memory joined.

This clonotype was seen ten or more times. What it binds is not known. Constant-segment primers served in 5'RACE that generated TCR alpha and TCR beta cDNA libraries bearing sample barcodes and UMIs. TCRdb re-called the 5' RACE reads through MiXCR, storing one row per CDR3 protein. The table records under 250,000 distinct CDR3 sequences, 15% of them present only once. The V and J ends lost 1 base and 3 bases respectively, with 10 bases between them. The CDR3 totals 16 residues. Germline CDR1 MGHRA, CDR2 YSYEKL. This TCR derives from an adult woman who had mild COVID-19 (a few samples of this study predate the infection). Cell type and time point are not known. The chain recombines TRBV4-1 with TRBJ2-6; no clear D. Sequences were obtained from PBMCs or a T cell subset sorted from them (not recorded which). In nucleotides, the CDR3 is TGCGCCAGCAGCCAAGTTTTAGGAGTTGGGGCCAACGTCCTGACTTTC. This encodes CASSQVLGVGANVLTF.